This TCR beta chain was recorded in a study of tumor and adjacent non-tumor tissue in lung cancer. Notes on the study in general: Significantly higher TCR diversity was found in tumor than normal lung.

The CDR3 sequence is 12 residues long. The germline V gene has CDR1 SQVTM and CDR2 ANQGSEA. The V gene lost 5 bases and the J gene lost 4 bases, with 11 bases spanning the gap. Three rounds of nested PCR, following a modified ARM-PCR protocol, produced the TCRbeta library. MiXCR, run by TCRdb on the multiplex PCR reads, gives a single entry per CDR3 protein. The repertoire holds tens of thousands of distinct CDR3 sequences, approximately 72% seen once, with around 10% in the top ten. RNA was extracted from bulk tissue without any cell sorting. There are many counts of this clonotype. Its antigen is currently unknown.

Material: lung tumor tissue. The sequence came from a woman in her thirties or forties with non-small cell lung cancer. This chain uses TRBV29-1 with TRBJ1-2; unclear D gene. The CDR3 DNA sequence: TGCAGCGTTTATCAGGTTACCTATGGCTACACCTTC. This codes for CSVYQVTYGYTF.